The present T cell receptor beta chain was sequenced within a study of blood T cells in healthy people across ages. The germline V gene has CDR1 DFQATT and CDR2 SNEGSKA (reference sequence). The CDR3 extends over 14 amino acids. J lost 4 bases, V lost 5 bases, and 6 bases had no gene match. On this clonotype: Its antigen is as yet unknown.

Findings of the study overall: Underestimates were what the diversity estimates from one million T cells were considered to be.

It was with a sample-barcoded 5' primer and a J-beta primer mix that a second PCR of about 7 to 12 cycles was run. Sequencing recovered at least 2.5 million CDR3-containing paired-end reads from each sample. TCRdb re-called the 5' RACE reads with MiXCR, one entry per CDR3 protein. The data contain about 680,000 distinct CDR3 sequences, around 45% of them singletons. The clonotype comes from a woman aged 60-70 years in good health. This chain connects TRBV20-1 to TRBJ2-3, with 10 nucleotides matching TRBD2. The sequenced sample was blood. The CDR3 DNA sequence: TGCAGTGCTTCCTCTAGCGGGAGAGCAGATACGCAGTATTTT. It yields the protein CSASSSGRADTQYF.